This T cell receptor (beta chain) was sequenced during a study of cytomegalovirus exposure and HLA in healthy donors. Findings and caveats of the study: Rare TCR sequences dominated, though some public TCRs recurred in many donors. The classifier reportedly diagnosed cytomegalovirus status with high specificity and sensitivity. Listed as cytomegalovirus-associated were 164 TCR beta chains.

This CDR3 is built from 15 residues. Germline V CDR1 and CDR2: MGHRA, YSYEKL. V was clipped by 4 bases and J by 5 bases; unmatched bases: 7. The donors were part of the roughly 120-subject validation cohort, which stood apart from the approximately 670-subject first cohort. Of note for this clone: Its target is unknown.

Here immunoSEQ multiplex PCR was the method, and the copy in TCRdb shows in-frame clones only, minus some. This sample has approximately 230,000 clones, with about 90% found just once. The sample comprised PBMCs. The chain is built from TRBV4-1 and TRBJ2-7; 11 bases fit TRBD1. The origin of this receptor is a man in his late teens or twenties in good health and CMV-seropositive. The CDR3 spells CASSLQGQGGNEQYF. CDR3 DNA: TGCGCCAGCAGCCTACAGGGACAGGGGGGCAACGAGCAGTACTTC.